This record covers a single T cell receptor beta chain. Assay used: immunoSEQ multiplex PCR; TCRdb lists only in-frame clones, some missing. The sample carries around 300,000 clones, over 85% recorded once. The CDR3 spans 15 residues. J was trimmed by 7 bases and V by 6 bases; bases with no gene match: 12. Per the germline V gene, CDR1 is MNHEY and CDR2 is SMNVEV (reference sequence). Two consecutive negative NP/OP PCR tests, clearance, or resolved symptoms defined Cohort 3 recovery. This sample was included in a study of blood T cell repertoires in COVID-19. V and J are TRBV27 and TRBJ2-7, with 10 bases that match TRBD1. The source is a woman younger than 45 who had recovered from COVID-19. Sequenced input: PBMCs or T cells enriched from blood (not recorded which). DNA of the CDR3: TGTGCCAGCAGCCTTACCTCGACAGGGGGCAGAGAGCAGTACTTC. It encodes CASSLTSTGGREQYF.